This T cell receptor (beta chain) was identified in a study of T cell repertoires in cytomegalovirus infection. Overall study: Public TCR beta signatures were indicative of both CMV infection and a matching HLA type.

Trimming removed 1 base at V and 5 bases at J, with 13 bases between. Germline values: CDR1 SGHTA, CDR2 FQGNSA. CDR3 length: 15 residues. TCRdb re-derived calls from the reads in MiXCR, one entry per CDR3 protein. The data hold approximately 390,000 distinct CDR3 sequences, with just under 35% observed a single time. Whole-study results and caveats: Of the TCR beta families, the public ones yielded a cumulative frequency that identified carriers of CMV plus the relevant HLA. The study found HLA-C-restricted CMV-specific TCR beta clonotypes dominating the ex vivo response.

Of note for this clonotype: Its antigen is unidentified. A read error is possible here, since a much larger clone lies one base away.

The genes are TRBV7-2 and TRBJ2-3; possibly TRBD2 for D (5 bases). This specimen consisted of cultured PBMCs, obtained from culture after CMV antigen stimulation. The receptor comes from a human donor in good health (CMV status not recorded). Some clones in this sample may be carry-over from other donors' samples. The DNA for the CDR3 is TGTGCCAGCAGCTTAGACGGGGAAGTAAAAGATACGCAGTATTTT. This codes for CASSLDGEVKDTQYF.